This T cell receptor beta chain was retrieved from a study of shared clonotypes between healthy human individuals. Study-level results: Naive subsets generally exceeded memory subsets in estimated richness.

Genomic DNA from each subset was divided evenly over several immunoSEQ plates. Using approximately 200 ng DNA, about 29,000 T cell genomes, the sorted-subset replicate PCRs were run. This table comes from immunoSEQ multiplex PCR, and its TCRdb copy is limited to in-frame clones, with some not included. The data contain over 2 million clones, approximately 90% of them seen just once; the ten biggest clones take up approximately 0.4%. CD4+ cell separation produced CD45RA+ naive and CD45RA-negative memory subsets. As for this clone: The antigen is undetermined. Other nucleotide sequences in the sample specify the same CDR3.

The CDR3 consists of 14 residues. Germline CDR1 is SEHNR and CDR2 is FQNEAQ (reference sequence). V lost 0 bases and J lost 3, with 7 bases in between. This TCR came from a man younger than 35 in good health. Some clones in this sample may be carry-over from other donors' samples. The V call is TRBV7-9, the J call TRBJ2-3; tentatively, D is TRBD1 (6 bases). The sample was naive CD4+ T cells from PBMCs. Subset given: CD45RA+ positively selected. The CDR3 is CASSLAGGTDTQYF. CDR3 in DNA: TGTGCCAGCAGCTTAGCAGGGGGAACAGATACGCAGTATTTT.